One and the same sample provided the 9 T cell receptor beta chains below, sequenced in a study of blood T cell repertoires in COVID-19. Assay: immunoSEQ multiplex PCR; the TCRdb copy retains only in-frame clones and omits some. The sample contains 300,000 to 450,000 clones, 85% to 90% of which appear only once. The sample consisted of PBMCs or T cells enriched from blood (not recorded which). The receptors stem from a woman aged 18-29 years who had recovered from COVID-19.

CDR3 protein: CASSSPADTQYF. DNA of the CDR3: TGTGCCAGCAGCTCGCCAGCAGATACGCAGTATTTT. The V and J genes are TRBV7-9 and TRBJ2-3, with D unresolved. The ends were cut back, 4 bases at V and 4 bases at J, with 6 bases in the middle. The CDR3 has 12 residues. Germline V gene data show CDR1 as SEHNR and CDR2 as FQNEAQ (reference sequence). Complete variable domain (other parts from reference TRBV7-9 and TRBJ2-3): DTGVSQNPRHKITKRGQNVTFRCDPISEHNRLYWYRQTLGQGPEFLTYFQNEAQLEKSRLLSDRFSAERPKGSFSTLEIQRTEQGDSAMYLCASSSPADTQYFGPGTRLTVL.

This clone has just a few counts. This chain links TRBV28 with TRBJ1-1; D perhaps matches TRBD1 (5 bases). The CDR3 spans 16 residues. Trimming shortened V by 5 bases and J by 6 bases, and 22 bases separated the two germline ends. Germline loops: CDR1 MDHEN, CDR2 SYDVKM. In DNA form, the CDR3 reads TGTGCCAGCAGTCAGGCCAGATGGACACTCTCTGCTGAAGCTTTCTTT. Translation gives CASSQARWTLSAEAFF.

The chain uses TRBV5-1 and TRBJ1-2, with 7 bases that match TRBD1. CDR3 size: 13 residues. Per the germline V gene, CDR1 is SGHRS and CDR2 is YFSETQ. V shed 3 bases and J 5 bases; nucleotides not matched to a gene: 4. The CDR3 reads CASSSGTAYGYTF. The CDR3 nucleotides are TGCGCCAGCAGCTCCGGGACAGCATATGGCTACACCTTC.

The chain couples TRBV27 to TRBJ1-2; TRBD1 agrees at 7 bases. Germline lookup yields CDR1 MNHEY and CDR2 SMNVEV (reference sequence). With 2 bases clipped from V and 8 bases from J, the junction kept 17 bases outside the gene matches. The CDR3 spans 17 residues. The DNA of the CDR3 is TGTGCCAGCAGTTTACCGCCCGAGGACAGGAGATCAAGGGGCTACACCTTC. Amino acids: CASSLPPEDRRSRGYTF.

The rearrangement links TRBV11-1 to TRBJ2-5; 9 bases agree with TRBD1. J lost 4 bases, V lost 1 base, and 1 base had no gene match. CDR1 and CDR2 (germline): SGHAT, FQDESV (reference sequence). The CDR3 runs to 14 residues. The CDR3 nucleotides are TGTGCCAGCAGCTTAGAGGACAGGGGAGAGACCCAGTACTTC. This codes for CASSLEDRGETQYF.

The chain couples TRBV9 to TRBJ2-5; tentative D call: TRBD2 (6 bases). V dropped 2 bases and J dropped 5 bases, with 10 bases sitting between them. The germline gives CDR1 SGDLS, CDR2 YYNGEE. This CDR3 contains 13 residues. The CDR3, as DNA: TGTGCCAGCAGCGTGGGAGGTTTCGAGACCCAGTACTTC. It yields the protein CASSVGGFETQYF.

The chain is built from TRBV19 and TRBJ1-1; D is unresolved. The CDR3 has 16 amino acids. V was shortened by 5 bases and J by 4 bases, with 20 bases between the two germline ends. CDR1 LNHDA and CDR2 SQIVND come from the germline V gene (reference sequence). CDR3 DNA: TGTGCCAGTAGTCGCTTCCCTGGGGAGAGTGGCACTGAAGCTTTCTTT. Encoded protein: CASSRFPGESGTEAFF.

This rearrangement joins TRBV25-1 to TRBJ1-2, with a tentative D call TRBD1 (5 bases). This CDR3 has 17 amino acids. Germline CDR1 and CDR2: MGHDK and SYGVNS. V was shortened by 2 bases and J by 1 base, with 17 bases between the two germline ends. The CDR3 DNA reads TGTGCCAGCAGTGAACGACAGCCAAAGACAAATAACTATGGCTACACCTTC. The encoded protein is CASSERQPKTNNYGYTF.

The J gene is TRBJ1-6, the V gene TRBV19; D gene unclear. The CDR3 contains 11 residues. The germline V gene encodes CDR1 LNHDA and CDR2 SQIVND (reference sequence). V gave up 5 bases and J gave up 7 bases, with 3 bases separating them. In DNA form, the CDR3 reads TGTGCCAGTAGTTCGAATTCACCCCTCCACTTT. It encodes CASSSNSPLHF.